A selection of T cell receptor beta chains follows, all from one sample in a study of blood T cell repertoires in COVID-19. The data were produced by immunoSEQ multiplex PCR, yet TCRdb's version contains in-frame clones alone and is incomplete. Counted here are over 350,000 clones, roughly 89% occurring once; the ten biggest clones make up 1.4%. Input material: peripheral blood. These receptors all come from a woman aged 25 to 45 with active or convalescent COVID-19. The CDR3 runs from the conserved cysteine through the conserved F or W. The order of the fields is CDR3 length, J gene, V gene, D gene, clone size, CDR3 DNA, CDR3 protein. D genes are given only for firm matches. Rows may omit the clone size; those that give it use once, few, many or a size class.

length: 18; J: TRBJ1-2; V: TRBV6-6; D: NA; size: few; DNA: TGTGCCAGCAGTCCCGTATTTGTGGGATGGGCCGTAGGGAGCGGCTACACCTTC; CDR3: CASSPVFVGWAVGSGYTF
length: 15; J: TRBJ1-5; V: TRBV19; D: NA; size: NA; DNA: TGTGCCAGTAGTATAGAGGGGCCAGGCAATCAGCCCCAGCATTTT; CDR3: CASSIEGPGNQPQHF
length: 13; J: TRBJ2-7; V: TRBV2; D: TRBD1; size: once; DNA: TGTGCCACGGGACAGGGGGTATCGGGCGAGCAGTACTTC; CDR3: CATGQGVSGEQYF
length: 14; J: TRBJ1-5; V: TRBV6-5; D: NA; size: NA; DNA: TGTGCCAGCAGTTACGGCAGGGGCAATCAGCCCCAGCATTTT; CDR3: CASSYGRGNQPQHF
length: 14; J: TRBJ2-7; V: TRBV6-5; D: TRBD2; size: NA; DNA: TGTGCCAGCAACGGACTAGCGGGGGGGAGGGAGCAGTACTTC; CDR3: CASNGLAGGREQYF
length: 16; J: TRBJ1-4; V: TRBV27; D: TRBD1; size: NA; DNA: TGTGCCAGCAGAAGGACCGGGACAGGGCCTAATGAAAAACTGTTTTTT; CDR3: CASRRTGTGPNEKLFF
length: 16; J: TRBJ1-2; V: TRBV2; D: TRBD1; size: NA; DNA: TGTGCCAGCGATGGAACCAGCCTCGGGACAGGGGATGGCTACACCTTC; CDR3: CASDGTSLGTGDGYTF
length: 15; J: TRBJ1-2; V: TRBV27; D: NA; size: NA; DNA: TGTGCCAGCAGCTCCCCCCAGCAGGGTCTGTATGGCTACACCTTC; CDR3: CASSSPQQGLYGYTF
length: 14; J: TRBJ2-2; V: TRBV5-4; D: NA; size: NA; DNA: TGTGCCAGCAGCACAAACACAATTGCCGGGGAGCTGTTTTTT; CDR3: CASSTNTIAGELFF
length: 14; J: TRBJ1-2; V: TRBV19; D: NA; size: few; DNA: TGTGCCAGTAGTATCTCCACAGGGAGCTATGGCTACACCTTC; CDR3: CASSISTGSYGYTF
length: 14; J: TRBJ2-5; V: TRBV5-5; D: TRBD1; size: NA; DNA: TGTGCCAGCAGCCGGACAGGACCCAGGGAGACCCAGTACTTC; CDR3: CASSRTGPRETQYF
length: 14; J: TRBJ1-5; V: TRBV27; D: NA; size: NA; DNA: TGTGCCAGCAGTTTATACCAGGGGAGTCAGCCCCAGCATTTT; CDR3: CASSLYQGSQPQHF
length: 13; J: TRBJ1-2; V: TRBV3-1/TRBV3-2; D: TRBD1; size: NA; DNA: TGTGCCAGCAGCCAAGGACAGGGGGTTGGCTACACCTTC; CDR3: CASSQGQGVGYTF
length: 12; J: TRBJ1-3; V: TRBV30; D: NA; size: NA; DNA: TGTGCCCAAGGGAGACTTGGAAACACCATATATTTT; CDR3: CAQGRLGNTIYF
length: 18; J: TRBJ1-5; V: TRBV5-6; D: TRBD1; size: NA; DNA: TGTGCCAGCAGCTACCGCTTGACAGGGGGATCGCACAATCAGCCCCAGCATTTT; CDR3: CASSYRLTGGSHNQPQHF